These T cell receptor beta chains were read from a single sample in a study of CD8 T cells in ankylosing spondylitis. MiXCR, run by TCRdb on the 5' RACE reads, gives a single entry per CDR3 protein. The sample records some 330,000 distinct CDR3 sequences, 6.5% to 10% being singletons. The sequenced material came from blood, either unsorted or a sorted T cell fraction (not recorded which). These receptors were taken from a male donor with ankylosing spondylitis. Both conserved end residues are part of each CDR3. D genes are given only for firm matches.

d_call: NA; v_call: TRBV6-1; cdr3_aa: CASSRSGENEQFF
d_call: NA; v_call: TRBV20-1; cdr3_aa: CSARGISAYNEQFF
d_call: NA; v_call: TRBV14; cdr3_aa: CASSQDVGRVEKLFF
d_call: NA; v_call: TRBV20-1; cdr3_aa: CSAVGDRRLGNTIYF
d_call: TRBD2; v_call: TRBV6-2/TRBV6-3; cdr3_aa: CASSSGTSPDTQYF
d_call: NA; v_call: TRBV3-1; cdr3_aa: CASSPSPTEAFF
d_call: NA; v_call: TRBV5-1; cdr3_aa: CASSFPGVNEQFF
d_call: NA; v_call: TRBV24-1; cdr3_aa: CATRHTGISYEQYF
d_call: TRBD2; v_call: TRBV9; cdr3_aa: CASSAGTSGREQYF
d_call: NA; v_call: TRBV24-1; cdr3_aa: CATSDIAPPRNFNEQFF
d_call: NA; v_call: TRBV12-3/TRBV12-4; cdr3_aa: CASRNQMNTEAFF
d_call: NA; v_call: TRBV20-1; cdr3_aa: CSARDFRSGPNKDTQYF
d_call: NA; v_call: TRBV4-2; cdr3_aa: CASSQVQSSYNEQFF
d_call: NA; v_call: TRBV5-5; cdr3_aa: CASSPAAGPQGRTDTQYF
d_call: NA; v_call: TRBV6-5; cdr3_aa: CASSYFGGPNNNEQFF
d_call: TRBD1; v_call: TRBV3-1; cdr3_aa: CASSQVEGAQAFF
d_call: TRBD1; v_call: TRBV28; cdr3_aa: CASRHTGDNYEQYF
d_call: NA; v_call: TRBV4-1; cdr3_aa: CASSQGTTGAFF
d_call: TRBD2; v_call: TRBV7-2; cdr3_aa: CASSLWGLAAAKNIQYF